A selection of T cell receptor beta chains follows, all from one sample in a study of cytomegalovirus exposure and HLA in healthy donors. Sequenced by immunoSEQ multiplex PCR; TCRdb stores in-frame clones only, minus some. The data show some 160,000 clones, around three quarters seen once. Specimen: PBMCs. The source is a woman aged 30 to 39 in good health and CMV-seronegative. The conserved cysteine and the conserved F or W are not part of the CDR3 here. Fields, in order: V gene, D gene, J gene, CDR3 protein. A D gene is named only where the DNA matches it firmly.

v_call: TRBV5-1
d_call: TRBD1
j_call: TRBJ1-2
cdr3_aa: ASSPTPTGKTNYGYT

v_call: TRBV30
d_call: TRBD2
j_call: TRBJ2-7
cdr3_aa: AWSPYLAGGNEQY

v_call: TRBV19
d_call: TRBD1
j_call: TRBJ1-5
cdr3_aa: ASRTGTGLSNQPQH

v_call: TRBV5-6
d_call: TRBD2
j_call: TRBJ2-7
cdr3_aa: ASSLGGGPLPYEQY

v_call: TRBV2
d_call: TRBD2
j_call: TRBJ2-3
cdr3_aa: ASSELAGTTDTQY

v_call: TRBV10-2
d_call: TRBD2
j_call: TRBJ2-5
cdr3_aa: ASGLAGQETQY

v_call: TRBV27
d_call: NA
j_call: TRBJ2-7
cdr3_aa: ASRTHGEYEQY

v_call: TRBV2
d_call: NA
j_call: TRBJ1-4
cdr3_aa: ASRIQGTATNEKLF

v_call: TRBV7-8
d_call: NA
j_call: TRBJ2-1
cdr3_aa: ASSLVLARLSEQF

v_call: TRBV10-2
d_call: TRBD2
j_call: TRBJ2-3
cdr3_aa: ASSGPTSGATDTQY

v_call: TRBV5-6
d_call: NA
j_call: NA
cdr3_aa: ASSFWAYVKTQY

v_call: TRBV29-1
d_call: TRBD1
j_call: TRBJ2-7
cdr3_aa: SVEGSGTGAHYEQY

v_call: TRBV28
d_call: NA
j_call: TRBJ2-5
cdr3_aa: ASSLRALAIVEETQY

v_call: TRBV5-6
d_call: NA
j_call: TRBJ2-3
cdr3_aa: ASSREFQGSTDTQY

v_call: TRBV11-2
d_call: TRBD1
j_call: TRBJ2-1
cdr3_aa: ASSRMGQNNEQF

v_call: TRBV6-1
d_call: TRBD1
j_call: TRBJ1-6
cdr3_aa: ASSEFIPGQGDNSPLH

v_call: TRBV28
d_call: NA
j_call: TRBJ1-3
cdr3_aa: ASSFSDGDGNTIY

v_call: TRBV9
d_call: NA
j_call: TRBJ2-7
cdr3_aa: ASSISGGTYEQY

v_call: TRBV2
d_call: NA
j_call: TRBJ2-1
cdr3_aa: ASSEVWGSEQF

v_call: TRBV6-7
d_call: NA
j_call: TRBJ2-1
cdr3_aa: ASSHPILDSNNEQF

v_call: TRBV14
d_call: NA
j_call: TRBJ1-6
cdr3_aa: ASSQETGLSNSPLH

v_call: TRBV16
d_call: NA
j_call: TRBJ1-3
cdr3_aa: ASSQSGGQGNTIY

v_call: TRBV6-6
d_call: NA
j_call: TRBJ1-2
cdr3_aa: ASSTGTYQRGYT

v_call: TRBV28
d_call: NA
j_call: TRBJ1-1
cdr3_aa: ASSPPDRREAF

v_call: TRBV30
d_call: NA
j_call: TRBJ2-3
cdr3_aa: AWERTTGADTQY

v_call: TRBV5-4
d_call: TRBD1
j_call: TRBJ2-7
cdr3_aa: ASSSRQGPGLSSYEQY

v_call: TRBV6-1
d_call: NA
j_call: TRBJ2-7
cdr3_aa: ASTGAYEQY

v_call: TRBV27
d_call: NA
j_call: TRBJ1-1
cdr3_aa: ASSFSPPGNTEAF

v_call: TRBV9
d_call: NA
j_call: TRBJ2-2
cdr3_aa: ASSVAGRGISRTGELF

v_call: TRBV28
d_call: TRBD1
j_call: NA
cdr3_aa: ASSLPLTGMIEQY

v_call: TRBV10-3
d_call: NA
j_call: TRBJ1-2
cdr3_aa: AISESVQGNIYGYT

v_call: TRBV6-6
d_call: NA
j_call: TRBJ1-1
cdr3_aa: ASSSRTDRNTEAF

v_call: TRBV7-9
d_call: TRBD2
j_call: TRBJ2-3
cdr3_aa: ASSSLLAGVETDTQY

v_call: TRBV4-3
d_call: TRBD1
j_call: TRBJ1-6
cdr3_aa: ASSLGQGDSPLH

v_call: TRBV5-1
d_call: TRBD2
j_call: TRBJ2-1
cdr3_aa: ASSLGTRYNEQF

v_call: TRBV6-5
d_call: NA
j_call: TRBJ2-1
cdr3_aa: ASSYSTRTHNEQF

v_call: TRBV7-3
d_call: NA
j_call: TRBJ2-2
cdr3_aa: ASSLASAGGELF

v_call: TRBV29-1
d_call: TRBD1
j_call: TRBJ1-1
cdr3_aa: SVLTGTGSF

v_call: TRBV6-5
d_call: NA
j_call: TRBJ2-5
cdr3_aa: ASSLRDLRPQY

v_call: TRBV4-1
d_call: NA
j_call: TRBJ1-5
cdr3_aa: ASSQPGMGQPQH

v_call: TRBV7-2
d_call: NA
j_call: TRBJ2-5
cdr3_aa: ASSLSWDTRY

v_call: TRBV15
d_call: NA
j_call: TRBJ2-3
cdr3_aa: ATGLNTDTQY

v_call: TRBV5-4
d_call: NA
j_call: TRBJ1-1
cdr3_aa: ASSSPQALNTEAF

v_call: TRBV5-1
d_call: NA
j_call: TRBJ2-2
cdr3_aa: ASSPGQRDTGELF